The 2 T cell receptor beta chains in this list originate from one sample, sequenced in a study of vaccination effects on CD4 cells after COVID-19. This table comes from immunoSEQ multiplex PCR, and its TCRdb copy is limited to in-frame clones, with some not included. This repertoire shows around 24,000 clones, approximately 76% found once; its top ten account for roughly 17%. No antigen is known for these receptors. Viral peptide pool expansion of antigen-specific CD4+ T cells preceded sequencing in the ViraFEST assay. Culturing for about 10 days preceded CD4+ T cell isolation. According to PCR results, the person was infected with SARS-CoV-2 between March and December 2020. This specimen was CD4+ T cells from PBMCs cultured with SARS-CoV-2 spike peptides, taken before COVID-19 vaccination. These receptors all stem from a human donor who had a prior SARS-CoV-2 infection.

This clone ranks as large. The chain uses TRBV5-6 and TRBJ2-2; D remains unclear. CDR3 length equals 12 residues. Germline CDR1 reads SGHDT; CDR2 reads YYEEEE. Trimming cost V 3 bases and J 3 bases, with 3 bases left between them. CDR3 region: CASSWDTGELFF. The CDR3 region has the DNA TGTGCCAGCAGCTGGGACACCGGGGAGCTGTTTTTT.

The V call is TRBV5-1, the J call TRBJ2-5; 14 nucleotides match TRBD2. Germline assignment: CDR1 SGHRS and CDR2 YFSETQ. The ends lost 4 bases at V and 5 bases at J; junction bases unmatched: 7. There are 16 residues in the CDR3. The CDR3 protein is CASSIGTSGGSETQYF. CDR3 bases: TGCGCCAGCAGCATAGGGACTAGCGGGGGCTCGGAGACCCAGTACTTC.